The 28 T cell receptor beta chains presented below share a single source sample, sequenced in a study of human T cells and chemical hapten exposure. TCRdb used MiXCR to reprocess the RACE reads, holding one entry per CDR3 protein. This sample yields around 300,000 distinct CDR3 sequences, of which about 5.4% are seen a single time; 7% to 10% belongs to the top ten. As to time point: pre-sensitization, week 0. Regarding treatment: therapeutic diphenylcyclopropenone sensitization with weekly scalp DPC. This specimen was whole blood, taken in connection with sensitization to the hapten diphenylcyclopropenone (DPC). The origin of the receptors is a woman between 18 and 29 years old with alopecia areata. Some clones in this sample may be carry-over from other donors' samples.

The gene calls are TRBV5-1 and TRBJ2-6; D may be TRBD2 (6 bases). Germline CDR1 and CDR2: SGHRS and YFSETQ. V was cut by 5 bases and J by 4 bases, with 13 bases left in between. The CDR3 runs to 15 residues. CDR3 in amino acids: CASSTGLLGANVLTF. The CDR3 region has the DNA TGCGCCAGCAGTACGGGACTCCTGGGGGCCAACGTCCTGACTTTC.

This clonotype was observed at least ten times. The chain recombines TRBV5-1 with TRBJ1-3; 7 nucleotides agree with TRBD1. V lost 7 bases and J lost 2; bases outside the gene matches: 3. CDR3 length: 13 residues. Per the germline V gene, CDR1 is SGHRS and CDR2 is YFSETQ. The CDR3 reads CASGGGTGNTIYF. CDR3 nucleotide sequence: TGCGCCAGCGGAGGGGGCACTGGAAACACCATATATTTT. The full variable domain, with the rest looked up from reference TRBV5-1 and TRBJ1-3, is KAGVTQTPRYLIKTRGQQVTLSCSPISGHRSVSWYQQTPGQGLQFLFEYFSETQRNKGNFPGRFSGRQFSNSRSEMNVSTLELGDSALYLCASGGGTGNTIYFGEGSWLTVV.

The rearrangement links TRBV20-1 to TRBJ2-2, with D possibly matching TRBD1 (6 bases). CDR3 length: 15 residues. Per the germline V gene, CDR1 is DFQATT and CDR2 is SNEGSKA (reference sequence). Trimming stripped 0 bases from V and 7 bases from J, with 15 bases between. CDR3 bases: TGCAGTGCTAGAGATGACGACAGGTCGAGCGGGGAGCTGTTTTTT. It specifies CSARDDDRSSGELFF.

This clonotype has a count of ten or more. The rearrangement uses TRBV7-2 and TRBJ2-6; no clear D gene. The CDR3 has 13 residues. The ends were cut back, 6 bases at V and 7 bases at J, with 10 bases in the middle. Germline V gene data show CDR1 as SGHTA and CDR2 as FQGNSA. CDR3 protein: CASSQVGANVLTF. CDR3 DNA: TGTGCCAGCAGTCAGGTCGGAGCCAACGTCCTGACTTTC. Complete variable domain (other parts from reference TRBV7-2 and TRBJ2-6): GAGVSQSPSNKVTEKGKDVELRCDPISGHTALYWYRQSLGQGLEFLIYFQGNSAPDKSGLPSDRFSAERTGGSVSTLTIQRTQQEDSAVYLCASSQVGANVLTFGAGSRLTVL.

This clonotype was observed at least ten times. This chain joins TRBV6-2 or TRBV6-3 and TRBJ1-5, with D possibly being TRBD1 (5 bases). CDR1 MNHEY and CDR2 SVGEGT come from the germline V gene. CDR3 length: 13 residues. The V end lost 6 bases, the J end lost 5 bases, and 11 bases lay between the germline ends. CDR3 nucleotide sequence: TGTGCCAGCAGCCGGGACGGCTATCAGCCCCAGCATTTT. This sequence encodes CASSRDGYQPQHF.

The sample holds many counts of this clonotype. The chain has TRBV20-1 and TRBJ2-1; D might be TRBD1 (6 bases). V was trimmed by 5 bases and J by 10 bases, leaving 27 bases between them. Germline V CDR1 and CDR2: DFQATT, SNEGSKA (reference sequence). The length of the CDR3 is 16 residues. The chain's CDR3 is CSARLRRTEQGREQFF. CDR3 bases: TGCAGTGCTCGCCTCCGACGGACCGAACAGGGTCGGGAGCAGTTCTTC.

V usage is TRBV5-4 and J usage is TRBJ2-5, with D unclear. The V gene lost 0 bases and the J gene lost 0 bases, with 3 bases spanning the gap. The CDR3 runs to 13 residues. The V gene's germline CDR1 is SGHNT and CDR2 YYREEE (reference sequence). The CDR3 protein is CASSLDYQETQYF. In nucleotides, the CDR3 is TGTGCCAGCAGCTTGGACTACCAAGAGACCCAGTACTTC.

This clonotype occurred many times. This chain joins TRBV5-1 and TRBJ1-4; D unresolved. Trimming cost V 3 bases and J 8 bases, with 14 bases left between them. The length of the CDR3 is 14 residues. Germline V gives CDR1 SGHRS, CDR2 YFSETQ. The chain's CDR3 is CASSWAELGEKLFF. For the CDR3, the DNA is TGCGCCAGCAGCTGGGCGGAATTAGGAGAAAAACTGTTTTTT.

This clonotype is medium-sized in the sample. The chain combines TRBV7-2 with TRBJ1-1; D unresolved. CDR3 size: 17 residues. The V and J ends lost 1 base and 3 bases respectively, with 18 bases between them. From germline, CDR1 is SGHTA and CDR2 FQGNSA. The chain's CDR3 is CASSLGGILPSDTEAFF. The CDR3 DNA is TGTGCCAGCAGCTTAGGTGGCATCCTCCCAAGTGACACTGAAGCTTTCTTT.

This clonotype was detected a few times. V and J are TRBV12-3 or TRBV12-4 and TRBJ2-2; TRBD1 aligns across 9 bases. The CDR3 totals 16 residues. The ends lost 1 base at V and 4 bases at J; junction bases unmatched: 4. Written as DNA, the CDR3 is TGTGCCAGCAGTTTAGGGACAGGGGCGGTCACCGGGGAGCTGTTTTTT. This codes for CASSLGTGAVTGELFF.

This clonotype showed up just a few times. The chain carries TRBV18 and TRBJ1-4, with 7 bases aligning to TRBD1. Looked up from germline, CDR1 is KGHSH and CDR2 is LQKENI. The V gene end was trimmed by 5 bases and the J gene end by 6 bases; junction bases not matched to a gene: 9. This CDR3 comprises 15 residues. CDR3 sequence reads: CASSTGQIPDEKLFF. CDR3 bases: TGTGCCAGCTCAACGGGACAGATACCCGATGAAAAACTGTTTTTT.

This chain joins TRBV20-1 and TRBJ2-7; no clear D gene. V lost 0 bases, J lost 2 bases, and 11 bases lay in between. CDR1 is DFQATT and CDR2 is SNEGSKA in the germline V gene (reference sequence). The CDR3 has 14 residues. The CDR3 DNA follows: TGCAGTGCTAGAGATATCTCCACAGCCTACGAGCAGTACTTC. This codes for CSARDISTAYEQYF.

This clonotype occurred a few times. The chain is built from TRBV4-3 and TRBJ2-3; D may be TRBD1 (6 bases). The V gene's germline CDR1 is LGHNA and CDR2 YSLEER. The V end was cut by 4 bases, the J end by 0 bases, with 14 bases between. This CDR3 has 16 residues. CDR3 amino acids: CASSPEGVSSTDTQYF. The CDR3 DNA follows: TGCGCCAGCAGCCCTGAGGGGGTTTCTAGCACAGATACGCAGTATTTT.

This clonotype was counted a few times. This rearrangement joins TRBV27 to TRBJ2-3; D may be TRBD1 (5 bases). The V end lost 10 bases, the J end lost 2 bases, and 13 bases lay between the germline ends. The CDR3 is 13 amino acids. CDR1 is MNHEY, CDR2 SMNVEV, per germline (reference sequence). The DNA for the CDR3 is TGTGCCACCGGTGACAGATTCACAGATACGCAGTATTTT. Translated: CATGDRFTDTQYF.

CDR3: CASSISISVGSTDTQYF. The CDR3 DNA follows: TGTGCCAGCAGTATTTCTATATCGGTCGGTAGCACAGATACGCAGTATTTT. The rearrangement links TRBV28 to TRBJ2-3; unclear D gene. V was cut by 5 bases and J by 0 bases, with 18 bases left in between. The length of the CDR3 is 17 residues. Germline V CDR1 and CDR2: MDHEN, SYDVKM.

In this sample, this clonotype turned up many times. The chain's CDR3 is CAGQGADTIYF. In nucleotides, the CDR3 is TGTGCCGGACAGGGGGCGGACACCATATATTTT. The chain links TRBV2 to TRBJ1-3, with 11 bases fitting TRBD1. Germline V gene sequence: CDR1 SNHLY, CDR2 FYNNEI. Losses at the gene ends were 11 bases for V and 8 bases for J; bases not matched to a gene: 2. The length of the CDR3 is 11 residues.

The V call is TRBV12-3 or TRBV12-4, the J call TRBJ1-3, with 7 bases fitting TRBD1. This CDR3 contains 14 residues. The V segment lost 6 bases and the J segment 8 bases; nucleotides outside the gene matches: 10. Here the CDR3 reads CASSPYRGGDTIYF. For the CDR3, the DNA is TGTGCCAGCAGCCCCTACAGGGGCGGGGACACCATATATTTT.

This clonotype appeared a few times. This chain links TRBV2 with TRBJ1-2; 12 bases agree with TRBD1. Per the germline V gene, CDR1 is SNHLY and CDR2 is FYNNEI. V shed 7 bases, J shed 5 bases, and the junction held 14 bases outside the gene matches. This CDR3 has 17 residues. DNA for the CDR3: TGTGCCAGCATGCCCGGGACAGGGGGCTTTTATCCTTATGGCTACACCTTC. Amino acid sequence: CASMPGTGGFYPYGYTF. Full variable domain (remainder filled in from reference TRBV2 and TRBJ1-2): EPEVTQTPSHQVTQMGQEVILRCVPISNHLYFYWYRQILGQKVEFLVSFYNNEISEKSEIFDDQFSVERPDGSNFTLKIRSTKLEDSAMYFCASMPGTGGFYPYGYTFGSGTRLTVV.

This clonotype was seen at least ten times. The genes are TRBV25-1 and TRBJ2-1, with 10 bases matching TRBD1. The germline V gene has CDR1 MGHDK and CDR2 SYGVNS. The CDR3 runs to 15 residues. The V gene end was trimmed by 4 bases and the J gene end by 4 bases; junction bases not matched to a gene: 4. The CDR3 loop is CASSGGQGYYNEQFF. The CDR3 bases are TGTGCCAGCAGTGGGGGACAGGGGTATTACAATGAGCAGTTCTTC.

This clonotype has only a few counts. The chain links TRBV7-6 to TRBJ2-3; 12 bases are shared with TRBD2. The length of the CDR3 is 17 residues. The ends lost 4 bases at V and 7 bases at J; junction bases unmatched: 12. From germline, CDR1 is SGHVS and CDR2 FNYEAQ. DNA of the CDR3: TGTGCCAGCAGCTCGCGACTAGCGGGGGTCGTTGTAAATACGCAGTATTTT. It yields the protein CASSSRLAGVVVNTQYF.

This chain connects TRBV20-1 to TRBJ2-7; 8 bases line up with TRBD2. J gave up 3 bases and V 3 bases, and 4 bases lay outside the gene matches. The CDR3 spans 13 residues. Germline V gene data show CDR1 as DFQATT and CDR2 as SNEGSKA (reference sequence). CDR3 residues: CSARGLVHYEQYF. Here the CDR3 DNA reads TGCAGTGCTAGGGGACTAGTTCACTACGAGCAGTACTTC.

This clonotype was detected a few times. The chain combines TRBV12-5 with TRBJ2-1, with 8 bases that match TRBD2. This CDR3 spans 21 amino acids. From germline, CDR1 is LGHNT and CDR2 FRNRAP. The V gene end was trimmed by 0 bases and the J gene end by 4 bases; junction bases not matched to a gene: 20. The CDR3 region is CASGLVPYSPPEGLVYNEQFF. DNA for the CDR3: TGTGCTAGTGGTTTGGTACCCTACTCCCCCCCGGAGGGACTAGTTTACAATGAGCAGTTCTTC. Filled out from reference TRBV12-5 and TRBJ2-1, the complete variable domain reads DARVTQTPRHKVTEMGQEVTMRCQPILGHNTVFWYRQTMMQGLELLAYFRNRAPLDDSGMPKDRFSAEMPDATLATLKIQPSEPRDSAVYFCASGLVPYSPPEGLVYNEQFFGPGTRLTVL.

A few counts support this clonotype. The V gene is TRBV12-5, the J gene TRBJ1-6, with 8 bases fitting TRBD1. The CDR3 covers 17 residues. Germline-derived CDR1 and CDR2 are LGHNT and FRNRAP. J gave up 14 bases and V 6 bases, and 21 bases lay outside the gene matches. In DNA, the CDR3 is TGTGCTAGTGGAACAGGGCGGGACAGGAGGATAGGCAGGACCCTCCACTTT. This gives the protein CASGTGRDRRIGRTLHF.

This clonotype was seen more than once but under ten times. The chain employs TRBV18 and TRBJ2-3; possibly TRBD2 for D (6 bases). V lost 0 bases, J lost 1 base, and 11 bases lay in between. Germline lookup yields CDR1 KGHSH and CDR2 LQKENI. The CDR3 loop spans 16 amino acids. The CDR3 protein is CASSPPQRARTDTQYF. For the CDR3, the DNA is TGTGCCAGCTCACCACCCCAGCGGGCCCGCACAGATACGCAGTATTTT.

This clonotype was seen a few times. The gene calls are TRBV29-1 and TRBJ1-2; 7 nucleotides line up with TRBD1. The CDR3 is made up of 11 amino acids. The V and J ends lost 7 bases and 7 bases, in that order; junction bases with no gene match: 6. From germline, CDR1 is SQVTM and CDR2 ANQGSEA. The CDR3 DNA reads as TGCAGCGATGGACAGGCCTTTGGCTACACCTTC. Amino acid sequence: CSDGQAFGYTF.

The rearrangement links TRBV24-1 to TRBJ2-2; D may be TRBD1 (5 bases). CDR3 length: 13 residues. Germline lookup yields CDR1 KGHDR and CDR2 SFDVKD. V was shortened by 2 bases and J by 8 bases, with 8 bases between the two germline ends. The CDR3 DNA follows: TGTGCCACCAGTGATTCCCACAGGGGGGAGCTGTTTTTT. Protein: CATSDSHRGELFF.

This clonotype was picked up many times. The rearrangement joins TRBV5-1 to TRBJ1-6; 10 bases fit TRBD1. This CDR3 has 16 residues. Trimming at V came to 4 bases and at J to 3 bases, leaving 4 bases not matched to a gene. Germline values: CDR1 SGHRS, CDR2 YFSETQ. CDR3 in amino acids: CASSAGQGVYNSPLHF. CDR3 nucleotides: TGCGCCAGCAGCGCCGGACAGGGGGTCTATAATTCACCCCTCCACTTT.

This clonotype was picked up a small number of times. The chain combines TRBV5-1 with TRBJ2-3, with D possibly TRBD2 on 5 matching bases. Trimming left V 0 bases short and J 2 bases short, with 7 bases between. The CDR3 length is 14 residues. The germline CDR1 and CDR2 sequences are SGHRS and YFSETQ. DNA for the CDR3: TGCGCCAGCAGCTTGGTCCTAGCCACAGATACGCAGTATTTT. This encodes CASSLVLATDTQYF. Full variable domain (rest looked up from reference TRBV5-1 and TRBJ2-3): KAGVTQTPRYLIKTRGQQVTLSCSPISGHRSVSWYQQTPGQGLQFLFEYFSETQRNKGNFPGRFSGRQFSNSRSEMNVSTLELGDSALYLCASSLVLATDTQYFGPGTRLTVL.